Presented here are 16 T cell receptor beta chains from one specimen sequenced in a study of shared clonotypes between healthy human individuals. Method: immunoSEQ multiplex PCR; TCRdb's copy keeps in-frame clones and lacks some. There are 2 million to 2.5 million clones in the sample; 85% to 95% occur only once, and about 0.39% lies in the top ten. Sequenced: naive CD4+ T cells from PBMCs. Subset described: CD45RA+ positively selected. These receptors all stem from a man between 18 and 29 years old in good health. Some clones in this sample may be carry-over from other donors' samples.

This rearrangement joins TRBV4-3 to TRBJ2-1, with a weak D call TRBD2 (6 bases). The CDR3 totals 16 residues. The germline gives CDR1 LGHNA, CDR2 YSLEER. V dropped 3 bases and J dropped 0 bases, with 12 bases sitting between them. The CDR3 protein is CASSQELAYSYNEQFF. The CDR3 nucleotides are TGCGCCAGCAGCCAGGAACTAGCTTACTCCTACAATGAGCAGTTCTTC.

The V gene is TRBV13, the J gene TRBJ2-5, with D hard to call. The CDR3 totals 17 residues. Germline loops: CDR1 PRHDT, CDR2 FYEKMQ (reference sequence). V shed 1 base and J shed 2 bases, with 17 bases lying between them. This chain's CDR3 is CASSLEGVGRPQETQYF. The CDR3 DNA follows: TGTGCCAGCAGCTTAGAAGGCGTAGGAAGGCCACAAGAGACCCAGTACTTC.

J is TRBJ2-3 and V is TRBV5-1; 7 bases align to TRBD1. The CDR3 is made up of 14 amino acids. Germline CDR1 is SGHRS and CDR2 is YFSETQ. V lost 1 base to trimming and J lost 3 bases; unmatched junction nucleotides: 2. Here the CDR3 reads CASSLPTGTDTQYF. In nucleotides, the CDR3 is TGCGCCAGCAGCTTGCCGACAGGGACAGATACGCAGTATTTT.

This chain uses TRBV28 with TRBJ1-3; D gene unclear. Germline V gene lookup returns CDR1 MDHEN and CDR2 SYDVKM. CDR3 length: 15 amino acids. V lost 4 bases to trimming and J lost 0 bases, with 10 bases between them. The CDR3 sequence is CASSSPSVSGNTIYF. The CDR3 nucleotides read TGTGCCAGCAGTTCGCCCTCCGTCTCTGGAAACACCATATATTTT.

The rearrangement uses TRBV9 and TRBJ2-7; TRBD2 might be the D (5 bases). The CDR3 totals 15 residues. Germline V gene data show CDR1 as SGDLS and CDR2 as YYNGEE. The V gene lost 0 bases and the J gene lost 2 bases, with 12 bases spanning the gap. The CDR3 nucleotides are TGTGCCAGCAGCGTAGGAGGGCATAGAACCTACGAGCAGTACTTC. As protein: CASSVGGHRTYEQYF.

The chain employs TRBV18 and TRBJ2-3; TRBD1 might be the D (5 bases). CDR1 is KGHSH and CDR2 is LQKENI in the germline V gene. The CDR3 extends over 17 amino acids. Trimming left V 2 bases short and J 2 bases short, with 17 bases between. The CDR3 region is CASSPLARVTATDTQYF. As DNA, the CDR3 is TGTGCCAGCTCACCATTGGCCAGGGTAACGGCCACAGATACGCAGTATTTT.

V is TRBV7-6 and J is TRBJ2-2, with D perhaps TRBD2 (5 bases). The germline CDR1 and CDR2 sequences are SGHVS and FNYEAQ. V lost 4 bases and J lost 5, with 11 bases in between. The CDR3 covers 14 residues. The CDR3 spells CASSSRGLTGELFF. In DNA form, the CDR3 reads TGTGCCAGCAGCTCGCGAGGGTTAACCGGGGAGCTGTTTTTT.

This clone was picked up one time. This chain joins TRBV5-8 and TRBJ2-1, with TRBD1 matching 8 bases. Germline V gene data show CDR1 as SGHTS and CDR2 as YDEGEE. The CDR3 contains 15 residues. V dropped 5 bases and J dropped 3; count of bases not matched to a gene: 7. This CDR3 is CASSPGTGLYNEQFF. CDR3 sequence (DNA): TGTGCCAGCAGTCCCGGGACAGGTCTCTACAATGAGCAGTTCTTC.

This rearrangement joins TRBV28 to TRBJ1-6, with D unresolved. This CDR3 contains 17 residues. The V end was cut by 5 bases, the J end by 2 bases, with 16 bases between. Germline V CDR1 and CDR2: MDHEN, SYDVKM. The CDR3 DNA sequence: TGTGCCAGCAGTCCTCCTTTTGGGGTCACCTATAATTCACCCCTCCACTTT. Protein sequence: CASSPPFGVTYNSPLHF.

This CDR3 is CASSIVRGPNQPQHF. CDR3 DNA sequence: TGTGCCAGTAGTATAGTACGGGGGCCCAATCAGCCCCAGCATTTT. The chain couples TRBV19 to TRBJ1-5; tentatively, D is TRBD1 (6 bases). The germline V gene encodes CDR1 LNHDA and CDR2 SQIVND (reference sequence). V was shortened by 1 base and J by 3 bases, with 10 bases between the two germline ends. The CDR3 is made up of 15 amino acids. Based on the CDR3 plus reference TRBV19 and TRBJ1-5, the full variable domain is DGGITQSPKYLFRKEGQNVTLSCEQNLNHDAMYWYRQDPGQGLRLIYYSQIVNDFQKGDIAEGYSVSREKKESFPLTVTSAQKNPTAFYLCASSIVRGPNQPQHFGDGTRLSIL.

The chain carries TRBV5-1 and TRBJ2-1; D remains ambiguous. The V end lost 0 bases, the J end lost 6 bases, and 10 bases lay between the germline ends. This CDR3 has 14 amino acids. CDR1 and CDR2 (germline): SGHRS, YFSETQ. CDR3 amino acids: CASSLAAPSNEQFF. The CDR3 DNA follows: TGCGCCAGCAGCTTGGCGGCGCCGAGCAATGAGCAGTTCTTC. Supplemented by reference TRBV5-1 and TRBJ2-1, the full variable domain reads KAGVTQTPRYLIKTRGQQVTLSCSPISGHRSVSWYQQTPGQGLQFLFEYFSETQRNKGNFPGRFSGRQFSNSRSEMNVSTLELGDSALYLCASSLAAPSNEQFFGPGTRLTVL.

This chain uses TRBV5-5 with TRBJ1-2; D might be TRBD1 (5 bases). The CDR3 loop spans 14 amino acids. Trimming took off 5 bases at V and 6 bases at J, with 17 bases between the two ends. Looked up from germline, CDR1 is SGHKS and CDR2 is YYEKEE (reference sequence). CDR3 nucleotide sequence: TGTGCCAGCAGAACCCACTCGGGGCCTGATGGCTACACCTTC. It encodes CASRTHSGPDGYTF.

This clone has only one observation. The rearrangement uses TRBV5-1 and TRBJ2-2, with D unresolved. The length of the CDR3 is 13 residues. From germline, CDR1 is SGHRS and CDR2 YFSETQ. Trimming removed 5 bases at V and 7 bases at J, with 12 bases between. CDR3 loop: CASRRDLSGELFF. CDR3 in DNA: TGCGCCAGCAGGAGAGACCTTAGCGGGGAGCTGTTTTTT.

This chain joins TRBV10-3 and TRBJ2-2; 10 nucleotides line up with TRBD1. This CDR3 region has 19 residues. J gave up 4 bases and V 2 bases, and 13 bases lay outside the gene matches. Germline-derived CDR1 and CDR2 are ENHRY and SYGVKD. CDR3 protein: CAISEMDRGVYVGTGELFF. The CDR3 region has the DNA TGTGCCATCAGTGAGATGGACAGGGGGGTTTACGTTGGCACCGGGGAGCTGTTTTTT.

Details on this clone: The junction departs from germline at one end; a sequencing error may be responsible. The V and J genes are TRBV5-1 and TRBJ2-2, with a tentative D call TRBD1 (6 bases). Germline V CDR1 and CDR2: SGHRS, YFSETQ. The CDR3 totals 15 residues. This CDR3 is CATSRGTSNTGELFF. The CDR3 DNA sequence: TGCGCCACCAGCAGGGGCACGTCGAACACCGGGGAGCTGTTTTTT.

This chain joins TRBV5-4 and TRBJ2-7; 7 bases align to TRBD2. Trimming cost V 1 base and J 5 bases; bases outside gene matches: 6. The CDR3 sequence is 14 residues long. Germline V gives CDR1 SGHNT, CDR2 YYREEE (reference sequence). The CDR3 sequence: CASSLSQRDDEQYF. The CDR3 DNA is TGTGCCAGCAGCTTGAGCCAGCGGGACGACGAGCAGTACTTC.